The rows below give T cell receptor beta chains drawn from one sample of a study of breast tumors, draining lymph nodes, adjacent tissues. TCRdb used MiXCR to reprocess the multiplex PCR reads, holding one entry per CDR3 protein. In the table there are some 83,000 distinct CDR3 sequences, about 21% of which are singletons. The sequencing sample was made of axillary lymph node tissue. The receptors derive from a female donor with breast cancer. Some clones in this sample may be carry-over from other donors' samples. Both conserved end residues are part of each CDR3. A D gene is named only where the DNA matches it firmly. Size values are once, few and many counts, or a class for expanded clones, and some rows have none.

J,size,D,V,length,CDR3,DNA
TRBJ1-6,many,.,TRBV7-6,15,CASSLRGSYNSPLHF,TGTGCCAGCAGCTTGCGGGGTTCCTATAATTCACCCCTCCACTTT
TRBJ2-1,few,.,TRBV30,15,CAWSVEGGRINEQFF,TGTGCCTGGAGTGTGGAAGGTGGTCGAATCAATGAGCAGTTCTTC
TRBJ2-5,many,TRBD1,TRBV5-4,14,CASRRTGGQETQYF,TGTGCCAGCAGGCGTACAGGGGGCCAAGAGACCCAGTACTTC
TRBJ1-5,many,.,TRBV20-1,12,CSASPQGGPQHF,TGCAGTGCTAGCCCACAGGGCGGGCCCCAGCATTTT
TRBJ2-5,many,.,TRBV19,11,CASSNQETQYF,TGTGCCAGTAGTAACCAAGAGACCCAGTACTTC
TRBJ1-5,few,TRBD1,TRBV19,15,CASSRQGGANQPQHF,TGTGCCAGTAGCAGACAGGGTGGCGCGAATCAGCCCCAGCATTTT
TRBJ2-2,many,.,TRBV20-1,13,CSARDFDTGELFF,TGCAGTGCTAGAGATTTCGACACCGGGGAGCTGTTTTTT
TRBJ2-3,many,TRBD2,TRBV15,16,CATSRGGRASTDTQYF,TGTGCCACCAGCAGAGGCGGGAGGGCTAGCACAGATACGCAGTATTTT
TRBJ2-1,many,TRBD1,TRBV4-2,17,CASSQAPGQGTHNEQFF,TGTGCCAGCAGCCAAGCTCCGGGACAGGGGACACACAATGAGCAGTTCTTC
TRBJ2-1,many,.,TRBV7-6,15,CASSRRLSGEGEQFF,TGTGCCAGCAGCAGAAGGTTGTCGGGAGAAGGTGAGCAGTTCTTC
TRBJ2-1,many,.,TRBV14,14,CASSQGQERDEQFF,TGTGCCAGCAGCCAAGGACAGGAGCGGGATGAGCAGTTCTTC
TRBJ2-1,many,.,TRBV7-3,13,CASSPGPNNEQFF,TGTGCCAGCAGCCCGGGACCTAACAATGAGCAGTTCTTC
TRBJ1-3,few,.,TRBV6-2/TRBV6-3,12,CASSYEVTPEYF,TGTGCCAGCAGTTACGAGGTCACGCCGGAATATTTT
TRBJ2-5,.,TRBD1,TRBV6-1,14,CASSERTGGETQYF,TGTGCCAGCAGTGAAAGAACAGGGGGAGAGACCCAGTACTTC
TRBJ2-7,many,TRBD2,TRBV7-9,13,CASSLVREGEQYF,TGTGCCAGCAGCTTAGTTCGGGAGGGCGAGCAGTACTTC
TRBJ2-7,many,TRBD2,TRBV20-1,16,CSARDRLYSGSYEQYF,TGCAGTGCTAGAGATCGGTTATATAGCGGGAGTTACGAGCAGTACTTC